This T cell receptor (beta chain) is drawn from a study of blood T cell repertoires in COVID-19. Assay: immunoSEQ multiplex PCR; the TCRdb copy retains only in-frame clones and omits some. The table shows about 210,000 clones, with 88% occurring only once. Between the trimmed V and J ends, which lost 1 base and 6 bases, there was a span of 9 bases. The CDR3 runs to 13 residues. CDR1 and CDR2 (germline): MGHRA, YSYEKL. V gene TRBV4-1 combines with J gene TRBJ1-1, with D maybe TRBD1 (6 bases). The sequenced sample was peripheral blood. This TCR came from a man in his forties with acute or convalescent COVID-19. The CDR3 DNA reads TGCGCCAGCAGCCAAGTGACAGGTTCTGAAGCTTTCTTT. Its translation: CASSQVTGSEAFF.